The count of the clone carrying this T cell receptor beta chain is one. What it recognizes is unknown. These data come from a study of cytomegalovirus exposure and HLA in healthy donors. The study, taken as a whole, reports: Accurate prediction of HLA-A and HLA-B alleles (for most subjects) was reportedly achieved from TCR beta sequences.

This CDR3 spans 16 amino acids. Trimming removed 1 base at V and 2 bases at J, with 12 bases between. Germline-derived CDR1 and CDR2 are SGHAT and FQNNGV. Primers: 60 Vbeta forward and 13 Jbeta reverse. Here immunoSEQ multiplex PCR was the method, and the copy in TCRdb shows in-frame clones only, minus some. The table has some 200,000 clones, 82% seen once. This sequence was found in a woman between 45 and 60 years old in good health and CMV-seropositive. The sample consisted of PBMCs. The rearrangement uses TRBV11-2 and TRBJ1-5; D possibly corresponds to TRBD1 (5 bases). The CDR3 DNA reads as TGTGCCAGCAGCTTAGGGCGGGGCCGGCGCAATCAGCCCCAGCATTTT. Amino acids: CASSLGRGRRNQPQHF.